These 25 T cell receptor beta chains were sequenced from one sample in a study of beta chain features in type 1 diabetes. The study reverse transcribed the entire isolated RNA, so it sequenced expressed TCRB transcripts. Sequenced by immunoSEQ multiplex PCR; TCRdb stores in-frame clones only, minus some. Of approximately 250,000 clones listed, roughly a quarter are singletons. Antigen specificity for these receptors is unknown. Whole-study findings and limits: Shorter TCRB CDR3s, moderately but significantly so, marked every one of the four CD4+ subsets in Type 1 diabetes patients.

Sequencing was carried out using naive CD4+ T cells from blood. These receptors were taken from a woman in her twenties or thirties with type 1 diabetes.

This clone was seen only a few times. The same CDR3 is also encoded by other DNA sequences in this sample. This rearrangement joins TRBV29-1 to TRBJ2-3; D possibly corresponds to TRBD2 (5 bases). This CDR3 has 13 residues. Per germline, CDR1 SQVTM and CDR2 ANQGSEA. V lost 4 bases, J lost 2 bases, and 10 bases lay in between. CDR3 region: CSVGGQYTDTQYF. The CDR3 DNA sequence: TGCAGCGTTGGAGGGCAGTACACAGATACGCAGTATTTT.

CDR3 nucleotide sequence: TGTGCCAGCACCCGGACTAGCGGGAGAAACAATGAGCAGTTCTTC. It specifies CASTRTSGRNNEQFF. This chain connects TRBV6-1 to TRBJ2-1; 13 bases are shared with TRBD2. V lost 7 bases and J lost 5; bases outside the gene matches: 5. Germline loops: CDR1 MNHNS, CDR2 SASEGT. This CDR3 has 15 amino acids.

This chain joins TRBV7-9 and TRBJ2-6; TRBD2 is a possible D gene (5 bases). The CDR3 is 14 amino acids. Trimming pared 5 bases from V and 4 bases from J, leaving 9 bases between. CDR1 is SEHNR, CDR2 FQNEAQ, per germline (reference sequence). The CDR3 DNA reads TGTGCCAGCAGCCCCCCGGGGGGGGCCAACGTCCTGACTTTC. Its protein product is CASSPPGGANVLTF.

This clone was counted a few times. The chain employs TRBV29-1 and TRBJ2-5; 14 bases are a match to TRBD2. The junction had 8 bases not matched to a gene; V was cut back by 6 bases and J by 5 bases. The CDR3 runs 15 residues. Per the germline V gene, CDR1 is SQVTM and CDR2 is ANQGSEA. Here the CDR3 DNA reads TGCAGCGTGACCGGGACTAGCGGGAGTTTGGAGACCCAGTACTTC. Its translation: CSVTGTSGSLETQYF.

The chain links TRBV15 to TRBJ2-3, with a tentative D call TRBD1 (5 bases). The germline V gene has CDR1 LNHNV and CDR2 YYDKDF (reference sequence). The CDR3 totals 13 residues. Trimming pared 4 bases from V and 5 bases from J, leaving 10 bases between. DNA for the CDR3: TGTGCCACCAGCAAAGGGGTGGTAGATACGCAGTATTTT. Residues: CATSKGVVDTQYF.

The genes are TRBV7-2 and TRBJ2-1; maybe TRBD2 (6 bases). Between the trimmed V and J ends, which lost 7 bases and 2 bases, there was a span of 12 bases. CDR1 SGHTA and CDR2 FQGNSA come from the germline V gene. This CDR3 is 14 amino acids long. The chain's CDR3 is CASNEGLAYNEQFF. Written as DNA, the CDR3 is TGTGCCAGCAATGAGGGACTTGCCTACAATGAGCAGTTCTTC.

The chain employs TRBV19 and TRBJ2-3; 8 nucleotides match TRBD2. The junction had 11 bases not matched to a gene; V was cut back by 8 bases and J by 4 bases. Germline CDR1 and CDR2: LNHDA and SQIVND (reference sequence). The CDR3 has 15 amino acids. CDR3 coding DNA: TGTGCCAGTCGTGTTGGCGGGAGGATCCCAGATACGCAGTATTTT. Residues: CASRVGGRIPDTQYF.

CDR3 in DNA: TGCGCCAGCAGCCAAGCCCCCAGGGGTAGCATTGAGCAGTTCTTC. It translates to CASSQAPRGSIEQFF. The gene calls are TRBV4-1 and TRBJ2-1; D might be TRBD1 (6 bases). This CDR3 comprises 15 residues. Looked up from germline, CDR1 is MGHRA and CDR2 is YSYEKL. V was shortened by 1 base and J by 9 bases, with 16 bases between the two germline ends.

This chain links TRBV7-8 with TRBJ2-7, with 7 bases matching TRBD1. Germline V CDR1 and CDR2: SGHVS, FQNEAQ. V gave up 1 base and J gave up 0 bases; unmatched junction bases: 6. The CDR3 has 16 amino acids. The CDR3 loop reads CASSLGRDSRSYEQYF. CDR3 nucleotide sequence: TGTGCCAGCAGCTTAGGCCGGGACAGCCGCTCCTACGAGCAGTACTTC.

The J gene is TRBJ2-3, the V gene TRBV29-1; 7 positions match TRBD2. J lost 4 bases, V lost 4 bases, and 5 bases had no gene match. The CDR3 has 13 amino acids. The V gene's germline CDR1 is SQVTM and CDR2 ANQGSEA. Here the CDR3 reads CSVGGRAADTQYF. The CDR3 DNA sequence: TGCAGCGTTGGGGGGAGGGCCGCAGATACGCAGTATTTT.

In this sample, this clone turned up a few times. The gene calls are TRBV2 and TRBJ1-1; D call uncertain. The CDR3 consists of 13 residues. Germline V gene data show CDR1 as SNHLY and CDR2 as FYNNEI. Trimming pared 6 bases from V and 1 base from J, leaving 9 bases between. The CDR3 protein is CASRKEGNTEAFF. In DNA form, the CDR3 reads TGTGCCAGCAGAAAAGAGGGGAACACTGAAGCTTTCTTT. Full variable domain (remainder filled in from reference TRBV2 and TRBJ1-1): EPEVTQTPSHQVTQMGQEVILRCVPISNHLYFYWYRQILGQKVEFLVSFYNNEISEKSEIFDDQFSVERPDGSNFTLKIRSTKLEDSAMYFCASRKEGNTEAFFGQGTRLTVV.

This chain joins TRBV25-1 and TRBJ2-1, with a possible D match to TRBD1 (6 bases). The CDR3 runs to 16 residues. The germline V and J ends were trimmed by 5 bases and 2 bases, with 16 bases remaining between them. Germline V gene lookup returns CDR1 MGHDK and CDR2 SYGVNS. The CDR3 region is CASSSGLGTTYNEQFF. DNA of the CDR3: TGTGCCAGCAGTTCTGGACTCGGGACAACCTACAATGAGCAGTTCTTC.

This clone was observed a few times. The chain is built from TRBV29-1 and TRBJ2-5; 7 bases agree with TRBD2. With 3 bases clipped from V and 3 bases from J, the junction kept 7 bases outside the gene matches. Germline CDR1 SQVTM, CDR2 ANQGSEA. The CDR3 has 14 amino acids. In DNA form, the CDR3 reads TGCAGCGTTGAGCGCCGCGCGGGAGAAGAGACCCAGTACTTC. It codes for CSVERRAGEETQYF. Full variable domain (remainder filled in from reference TRBV29-1 and TRBJ2-5): SAVISQKPSRDICQRGTSLTIQCQVDSQVTMMFWYRQQPGQSLTLIATANQGSEATYESGFVIDKFPISRPNLTFSTLTVSNMSPEDSSIYLCSVERRAGEETQYFGPGTRLLVL.

This clone was picked up a small number of times. This sequence joins TRBV6-5 and TRBJ2-1, with 8 nucleotides matching TRBD2. The CDR3 extends over 16 amino acids. With V trimmed by 0 bases and J by 7 bases, 8 bases remained unmatched. Germline V gives CDR1 MNHEY, CDR2 SVGAGI. CDR3 region: CASSYSGLAEWNEQFF. The CDR3 DNA reads as TGTGCCAGCAGTTACTCAGGACTAGCAGAGTGGAATGAGCAGTTCTTC.

This clone was seen a few times. The rearrangement links TRBV7-8 to TRBJ2-5, with 9 positions matching TRBD2. The CDR3 totals 14 residues. After removal of 2 bases from V and 2 bases from J, the junction contained 0 bases not matched to a gene. Germline V gene sequence: CDR1 SGHVS, CDR2 FQNEAQ. This CDR3 reads CASSLLAGQETQYF. The DNA for the CDR3 is TGTGCCAGCAGCTTACTAGCGGGGCAAGAGACCCAGTACTTC. Filled out from reference TRBV7-8 and TRBJ2-5, the complete variable domain reads GAGVSQSPRYKVAKRGQDVALRCDPISGHVSLFWYQQALGQGPEFLTYFQNEAQLDKSGLPSDRFFAERPEGSVSTLKIQRTQQEDSAVYLCASSLLAGQETQYFGPGTRLLVL.

This clone has just a few counts. This chain's CDR3 is CASSELAGGGYEQYF. In DNA, the CDR3 is TGTGCCAGCAGTGAACTAGCGGGAGGCGGGTACGAGCAGTACTTC. V and J are TRBV2 and TRBJ2-7; 11 bases match TRBD2. The trim removed 2 bases at V and 4 bases at J, leaving 4 bases unmatched. This CDR3 region has 15 residues. CDR1 is SNHLY and CDR2 is FYNNEI in the germline V gene.

The genes are TRBV7-9 and TRBJ1-1; 7 bases are a match to TRBD1. The ends lost 5 bases at V and 6 bases at J; junction bases unmatched: 9. The CDR3 has 14 amino acids. Per the germline V gene, CDR1 is SEHNR and CDR2 is FQNEAQ (reference sequence). The CDR3, as DNA: TGTGCCAGCAGCGTAAGGACAGGCGAAGCTGAAGCTTTCTTT. Its translation is CASSVRTGEAEAFF.

This chain links TRBV30 with TRBJ1-2; D is unclear. The CDR3 contains 13 residues. Germline-derived CDR1 and CDR2 are GTSNPN and SVGIG (reference sequence). With 2 bases removed from V and 4 bases from J, the gap between germline ends came to 11 bases. In DNA form, the CDR3 reads TGTGCCTGGAGTCATTGGACTGGCTATGGCTACACCTTC. Translated, it gives CAWSHWTGYGYTF.

The chain carries TRBV7-2 and TRBJ2-7, with 12 nucleotides matching TRBD2. The V gene end was trimmed by 3 bases and the J gene end by 0 bases; junction bases not matched to a gene: 3. The germline gives CDR1 SGHTA, CDR2 FQGNSA. The CDR3 length is 16 residues. CDR3 sequence: CASSFRTSGISYEQYF. Written as DNA, the CDR3 is TGTGCCAGCAGCTTCAGGACTAGCGGGATCTCCTACGAGCAGTACTTC.

This clone was counted a few times. The V call is TRBV6-1, the J call TRBJ2-7; D not resolved. Per germline, CDR1 MNHNS and CDR2 SASEGT. The V end lost 2 bases, the J end lost 6 bases, and 8 bases lay between the germline ends. The CDR3 covers 12 residues. The CDR3 region is CASSEWPSEQYF. The CDR3 nucleotides are TGTGCCAGCAGTGAATGGCCTAGCGAGCAGTACTTC.

This clone showed up just a few times. V and J are TRBV29-1 and TRBJ2-1; a weak D match, TRBD2 (6 bases). V was pared by 7 bases and J by 4 bases, with 8 bases between. Germline V lookup: CDR1 SQVTM, CDR2 ANQGSEA. The CDR3 contains 11 residues. CDR3 sequence: CSARGYNEQFF. CDR3 DNA: TGCAGCGCCCGGGGGTACAATGAGCAGTTCTTC.

The V and J genes are TRBV5-1 and TRBJ2-3; 9 bases are shared with TRBD2. CDR3 length: 14 residues. Germline-derived CDR1 and CDR2 are SGHRS and YFSETQ. With 6 bases clipped from V and 3 bases from J, the junction kept 5 bases outside the gene matches. The CDR3 sequence: CASMRTSGTDTQYF. The CDR3 bases are TGCGCCAGCATGCGTACTAGCGGGACAGATACGCAGTATTTT.

This clone was seen only a few times. The chain carries TRBV9 and TRBJ2-1, with 10 bases lining up with TRBD2. Germline assignment: CDR1 SGDLS and CDR2 YYNGEE. V lost 2 bases, J lost 4 bases, and 3 bases stayed unmatched. There are 15 residues in the CDR3. CDR3 protein: CASSVGTSAYNEQFF. DNA of the CDR3: TGTGCCAGCAGCGTGGGGACTAGCGCTTACAATGAGCAGTTCTTC.

CDR3 sequence (DNA): TGTGCCAGCAGCCAAGCTCCCCGGGCAGATACGCAGTATTTT. Amino acid sequence: CASSQAPRADTQYF. The V and J genes are TRBV14 and TRBJ2-3; D remains unclear. The V gene lost 1 base and the J gene lost 4 bases, with 9 bases spanning the gap. This CDR3 comprises 14 residues. Germline lookup yields CDR1 SGHDN and CDR2 FVKESK.

The chain recombines TRBV7-3 with TRBJ2-6, with D possibly TRBD1 on 6 matching bases. The V gene's germline CDR1 is SGHTA and CDR2 FQGTGA. This CDR3 is 16 amino acids long. Trimming left V 7 bases short and J 2 bases short, with 15 bases between. This CDR3 reads CASKRDISPGANVLTF. Here the CDR3 DNA reads TGTGCCAGCAAGAGGGACATCTCCCCTGGGGCCAACGTCCTGACTTTC. The full variable domain, completed using reference TRBV7-3 and TRBJ2-6, is GAGVSQTPSNKVTEKGKYVELRCDPISGHTALYWYRQSLGQGPEFLIYFQGTGAADDSGLPNDRFFAVRPEGSVSTLKIQRTERGDSAVYLCASKRDISPGANVLTFGAGSRLTVL.